This entry lists 12 T cell receptor beta chains sequenced from one sample in a study of blood T cells in healthy people across ages. The use of a sample-barcoded 5' primer and a J-beta primer mix characterized a second PCR of roughly 7 to 12 cycles. TCRdb re-called the 5' RACE reads through MiXCR, storing one row per CDR3 protein. The sample records some 1.7 million distinct CDR3 sequences, 28% being singletons. Source material: blood. The receptors originated from a woman between 25 and 40 years old in good health.

The rearrangement links TRBV20-1 to TRBJ2-7; perhaps TRBD1 as D (6 bases). The germline V gene encodes CDR1 DFQATT and CDR2 SNEGSKA (reference sequence). The V end lost 1 base, the J end lost 1 base, and 8 bases lay between the germline ends. The CDR3 contains 13 residues. The CDR3 DNA reads TGCAGTGCTAGAGGGGACACTTCCTACGAGCAGTACTTC. Protein: CSARGDTSYEQYF.

The genes are TRBV4-3 and TRBJ2-1, with D uncertain. V gave up 0 bases and J gave up 9 bases, with 12 bases separating them. This CDR3 spans 14 amino acids. Germline loops: CDR1 LGHNA, CDR2 YSLEER. DNA for the CDR3: TGCGCCAGCAGCCAAGAATACGAGTGGGGTGAGCAGTTCTTC. Its translation is CASSQEYEWGEQFF.

This clonotype was counted only a few times. The chain recombines TRBV20-1 with TRBJ2-5; no clear D. Germline CDR1 is DFQATT and CDR2 is SNEGSKA (reference sequence). The CDR3 has 15 residues. Trimming took off 0 bases at V and 1 base at J, with 12 bases between the two ends. CDR3 sequence reads: CSARDLVTPQETQYF. CDR3 nucleotides: TGCAGTGCTAGAGATCTCGTTACTCCCCAAGAGACCCAGTACTTC.

This clonotype was observed at least ten times. The V gene is TRBV27, the J gene TRBJ2-1; D possibly uses TRBD1 or TRBD2 (5 bases each). CDR3 size: 14 residues. Germline loops: CDR1 MNHEY, CDR2 SMNVEV (reference sequence). The germline V and J ends were trimmed by 3 bases and 7 bases, with 13 bases remaining between them. CDR3 in DNA: TGTGCCAGCAGTTTGCAGGGAGCTCCTAATGAGCAGTTCTTC. This translates into CASSLQGAPNEQFF.

This clonotype was recorded a few times. This clone may be a read error of a much larger clone one base away. The rearrangement links TRBV7-2 to TRBJ2-1, with D uncertain. V was clipped by 0 bases and J by 9 bases, with 3 bases between them. Germline values: CDR1 SGHTA, CDR2 FQGNSA. The CDR3 is 11 residues long. This CDR3 is CASSLAAEQFF. Here the CDR3 DNA reads TGTGCCAGCAGCTTAGCGGCTGAGCAGTTCTTC.

The rearrangement uses TRBV15 and TRBJ1-4, with D unresolved. The CDR3 has 13 amino acids. Per the germline V gene, CDR1 is LNHNV and CDR2 is YYDKDF (reference sequence). Deletions cut 4 bases from V and 5 bases from J, with 8 bases between. CDR3 coding DNA: TGTGCCACCAGCAAATGGGGAAATGAAAAACTGTTTTTT. Its protein product is CATSKWGNEKLFF.

A few counts support this clonotype. The chain recombines TRBV5-1 with TRBJ2-1; 8 bases agree with TRBD2. The J segment lost 7 bases and the V segment lost 3 bases, leaving 6 bases of the junction unmatched. Germline assignment: CDR1 SGHRS and CDR2 YFSETQ. The CDR3 consists of 14 residues. For the CDR3, the DNA is TGCGCCAGCAGCTCCGGGACTAGTCAAAATGAGCAGTTCTTC. Translated: CASSSGTSQNEQFF.

This clonotype was seen ten or more times. This chain links TRBV29-1 with TRBJ2-3; perhaps TRBD1 as D (6 bases). Germline V gene data show CDR1 as SQVTM and CDR2 as ANQGSEA. This CDR3 is built from 13 residues. V lost 7 bases and J lost 2, with 13 bases in between. The CDR3 DNA is TGCAGCGCTAGAGGGACAACCACAGATACGCAGTATTTT. This gives the protein CSARGTTTDTQYF.

The chain carries TRBV6-5 and TRBJ2-1, with D hard to call. Trimming stripped 0 bases from V and 5 bases from J, with 11 bases between. Germline assignment: CDR1 MNHEY and CDR2 SVGAGI. CDR3 length: 15 residues. The CDR3, as DNA: TGTGCCAGCAGTTACTCAACAGCCGTCCACAATGAGCAGTTCTTC. Its protein product is CASSYSTAVHNEQFF.

In this sample, this clonotype turned up a few times. This rearrangement joins TRBV2 to TRBJ1-6; the D gene is possibly TRBD1 (6 bases). V was clipped by 7 bases and J by 8 bases, with 15 bases between them. The CDR3 extends over 14 amino acids. Germline V lookup: CDR1 SNHLY, CDR2 FYNNEI. CDR3 region: CASNPGRGDSPLHF. The CDR3 nucleotides read TGTGCCAGCAATCCCGGCAGGGGAGATTCACCCCTCCACTTT.

This clonotype has ten or more counts. The V and J genes are TRBV7-2 and TRBJ2-5; 8 bases line up with TRBD2. The length of the CDR3 is 14 residues. Losses at the gene ends were 1 base for V and 11 bases for J; bases not matched to a gene: 9. Germline assignment: CDR1 SGHTA and CDR2 FQGNSA. The CDR3 DNA follows: TGTGCCAGCAGCTTAGACCCCTCGGGGGGGGAGCAGTACTTC. As protein: CASSLDPSGGEQYF.

This clonotype has just one count. The chain is built from TRBV4-1 and TRBJ2-6; 7 bases match TRBD2. The germline CDR1 and CDR2 sequences are MGHRA and YSYEKL. Germline trimming cut 0 bases from V and 2 bases from J; bases unmatched to any gene: 10. The CDR3 has 19 amino acids. CDR3 residues: CASSQDLRGLSTGANVLTF. The CDR3, as DNA: TGCGCCAGCAGCCAAGATCTCCGGGGACTAAGCACTGGGGCCAACGTCCTGACTTTC.